A single sample gave rise to the 17 T cell receptor beta chains below, sequenced in a study of cytomegalovirus exposure and HLA in healthy donors. PCR primers comprised 60 Vbeta and 13 Jbeta primers. The data were produced by immunoSEQ multiplex PCR, yet TCRdb's version contains in-frame clones alone and is incomplete. In the table there are 200,000 or so clones, roughly 84% of which are singletons. Sequencing input: PBMCs. These TCRs come from a boy younger than 18 in good health and CMV-seronegative.

J is TRBJ1-4 and V is TRBV13, with unresolved D. The CDR3 consists of 13 residues. Germline V gene lookup returns CDR1 PRHDT and CDR2 FYEKMQ (reference sequence). Trimming cost V 5 bases and J 1 base, with 5 bases left between them. The CDR3, as DNA: TGTGCCAGCAGCGAGGGAACTAATGAAAAACTGTTTTTT. Its translation is CASSEGTNEKLFF.

The chain combines TRBV5-4 with TRBJ2-7; tentatively, D is TRBD2 (6 bases). Germline lookup yields CDR1 SGHNT and CDR2 YYREEE (reference sequence). Trimming removed 4 bases at V and 3 bases at J, with 11 bases between. This CDR3 comprises 13 residues. CDR3: CASSDPGGYEQYF. In nucleotides, the CDR3 is TGTGCCAGCAGCGACCCCGGGGGCTACGAGCAGTACTTC.

The V and J genes are TRBV4-3 and TRBJ1-2; weak D call: TRBD1 (6 bases). Germline V CDR1 and CDR2: LGHNA, YSLEER. The CDR3 sequence is 16 residues long. V gave up 1 base and J gave up 8 bases, with 20 bases separating them. This CDR3 is CASSQVGRGAPGGYTF. The CDR3, as DNA: TGCGCCAGCAGCCAAGTAGGTCGGGGGGCGCCGGGAGGCTACACCTTC.

V and J are TRBV28 and TRBJ2-3; perhaps TRBD2 as D (6 bases). Germline assignment: CDR1 MDHEN and CDR2 SYDVKM. The V and J ends lost 10 bases and 6 bases respectively, with 17 bases between them. The CDR3 has 13 amino acids. The CDR3 reads CATEVGGVDTQYF. CDR3 nucleotides: TGTGCCACCGAAGTCGGGGGAGTGGATACGCAGTATTTT.

The chain combines TRBV4-2 with TRBJ1-5, with a weak D call TRBD1 (6 bases). The germline CDR1 and CDR2 sequences are LGHNA and YNFKEQ. Trimming pared 1 base from V and 3 bases from J, leaving 13 bases between. The CDR3 contains 16 residues. Here the CDR3 DNA reads TGTGCCAGCAGCCAAGGAGGCGACAGGTACAATCAGCCCCAGCATTTT. It yields the protein CASSQGGDRYNQPQHF.

The chain joins TRBV30 to TRBJ2-1; D gene uncertain. Trimming took 1 base from V and 8 from J, leaving 18 bases between them. The CDR3 is made up of 15 amino acids. Per germline, CDR1 GTSNPN and CDR2 SVGIG (reference sequence). Here the CDR3 DNA reads TGTGCCTGGAGTGCCCCGCCCCAACTTCGGGATGAGCAGTTCTTC. Translating it yields CAWSAPPQLRDEQFF. Based on the CDR3 plus reference TRBV30 and TRBJ2-1, the full variable domain is SQTIHQWPATLVQPVGSPLSLECTVEGTSNPNLYWYRQAAGRGLQLLFYSVGIGQISSEVPQNLSASRPQDRQFILSSKKLLLSDSGFYLCAWSAPPQLRDEQFFGPGTRLTVL.

The V call is TRBV11-2, the J call TRBJ2-7; 7 nucleotides agree with TRBD2. Germline assignment: CDR1 SGHAT and CDR2 FQNNGV. CDR3 length: 17 residues. The junction had 11 bases not matched to a gene; V was cut back by 1 base and J by 2 bases. This CDR3 reads CASSLGGTTNGAYEQYF. The CDR3 DNA reads as TGTGCCAGCAGCTTAGGCGGGACTACGAATGGAGCCTACGAGCAGTACTTC. The whole variable domain, filled in from reference TRBV11-2 and TRBJ2-7, reads EAGVAQSPRYKIIEKRQSVAFWCNPISGHATLYWYQQILGQGPKLLIQFQNNGVVDDSQLPKDRFSAERLKGVDSTLKIQPAKLEDSAVYLCASSLGGTTNGAYEQYFGPGTRLTVT.

The chain combines TRBV27 with TRBJ2-7, with no clear D. Trimming took off 6 bases at V and 4 bases at J, with 10 bases between the two ends. CDR3 length: 12 residues. The germline V gene encodes CDR1 MNHEY and CDR2 SMNVEV (reference sequence). The DNA for the CDR3 is TGTGCCAGCAGCGACTCGGGTTACGAGCAGTACTTC. This gives the protein CASSDSGYEQYF.

The V call is TRBV7-9, the J call TRBJ1-5, with 9 bases lining up with TRBD1. Germline CDR1 reads SEHNR; CDR2 reads FQNEAQ (reference sequence). The CDR3 spans 14 residues. J gave up 4 bases and V 4 bases, and 2 bases lay outside the gene matches. In DNA form, the CDR3 reads TGTGCCAGCAGCTACGGGACAGGGAATCAGCCCCAGCATTTT. Protein product: CASSYGTGNQPQHF.

This chain links TRBV7-9 with TRBJ2-5; D might be TRBD2 (5 bases). Between the trimmed V and J ends, which lost 4 bases and 2 bases, there was a span of 14 bases. This CDR3 is built from 15 residues. Germline CDR1 SEHNR, CDR2 FQNEAQ (reference sequence). The CDR3 is CASSSSRHLQETQYF. In DNA form, the CDR3 reads TGTGCCAGCAGCTCTAGCCGGCACTTACAAGAGACCCAGTACTTC.

This clone was counted once. V gene TRBV6-5 combines with J gene TRBJ1-1, with 9 bases aligning to TRBD1. The ends lost 2 bases at V and 4 bases at J; junction bases unmatched: 8. Germline loops: CDR1 MNHEY, CDR2 SVGAGI. The CDR3 has 16 residues. The CDR3 DNA follows: TGTGCCAGCAGTTACGTTCAGATGGACAGGGGCACTGAAGCTTTCTTT. Protein sequence: CASSYVQMDRGTEAFF.

The chain recombines TRBV14 with TRBJ2-3, with D possibly TRBD2 on 6 matching bases. Trimming left V 5 bases short and J 3 bases short, with 21 bases between. CDR3 length: 17 residues. The germline gives CDR1 SGHDN, CDR2 FVKESK. CDR3 region: CASSKHQLAPSTDTQYF. The CDR3 DNA reads as TGTGCCAGCAGCAAGCATCAACTAGCTCCTTCAACAGATACGCAGTATTTT.

The V call is TRBV7-9, the J call TRBJ1-5, with 7 bases lining up with TRBD1. The CDR3 loop spans 15 amino acids. Looked up from germline, CDR1 is SEHNR and CDR2 is FQNEAQ (reference sequence). Unmatched junction bases numbered 3, after V lost 4 bases and J lost 0 bases. CDR3 sequence reads: CASSSGQTSNQPQHF. The CDR3 region has the DNA TGTGCCAGCAGCTCGGGACAGACTAGCAATCAGCCCCAGCATTTT.

The chain couples TRBV7-3 to TRBJ2-1, with a tentative D call TRBD2 (5 bases). V lost 2 bases and J lost 5, with 10 bases in between. This CDR3 has 14 amino acids. Germline V lookup: CDR1 SGHTA, CDR2 FQGTGA. The chain's CDR3 is CASSLSDGNNEQFF. CDR3 sequence (DNA): TGTGCCAGCAGCTTATCAGACGGGAACAATGAGCAGTTCTTC. The full variable domain, in which reference TRBV7-3 and TRBJ2-1 provide the parts outside the CDR3, is GAGVSQTPSNKVTEKGKYVELRCDPISGHTALYWYRQSLGQGPEFLIYFQGTGAADDSGLPNDRFFAVRPEGSVSTLKIQRTERGDSAVYLCASSLSDGNNEQFFGPGTRLTVL.

This chain connects TRBV27 to TRBJ1-5; the D is unclear. This CDR3 spans 13 amino acids. Looked up from germline, CDR1 is MNHEY and CDR2 is SMNVEV (reference sequence). Between the trimmed V and J ends, which lost 0 bases and 3 bases, there was a span of 3 bases. CDR3 DNA sequence: TGTGCCAGCAGTTTATCAGCCAATCAGCCCCAGCATTTT. Translation gives CASSLSANQPQHF.

The CDR3 is CASSSVGLLAEQFF. The CDR3 region has the DNA TGTGCCAGCAGCTCAGTTGGTTTGCTAGCTGAGCAGTTCTTC. The rearrangement links TRBV5-4 to TRBJ2-1; D might be TRBD2 (5 bases). The CDR3 totals 14 residues. The germline V gene has CDR1 SGHNT and CDR2 YYREEE (reference sequence). Between the trimmed V and J ends, which lost 3 bases and 9 bases, there was a span of 16 bases.

The V and J genes are TRBV5-6 and TRBJ2-5; D unclear. CDR1 SGHDT and CDR2 YYEEEE come from the germline V gene. V lost 0 bases and J 4 bases, leaving 7 bases between the germline ends. The CDR3 loop spans 13 amino acids. DNA for the CDR3: TGTGCCAGCAGCTTGGCACAGTCAGAGACCCAGTACTTC. It yields the protein CASSLAQSETQYF.